The entry below describes one T cell receptor beta chain. No antigen is known for it. This entry is derived from a study of T-cell memory formation after mild COVID-19. Study-wide results and caveats: The study found balanced CD4/CD8 in clones contracting day 15 to 85 and a CD4+ lean in later expanders.

The CDR3 is 14 residues long. Germline values: CDR1 DFQATT, CDR2 SNEGSKA (reference sequence). Trimming cost V 1 base and J 1 base; bases outside gene matches: 2. TCRdb re-derived calls from the 5' RACE reads in MiXCR, one entry per CDR3 protein. The table lists under 200,000 distinct CDR3 sequences, roughly 31% of them singletons. The sample taken for sequencing was PBMCs or a T cell subset sorted from them (not recorded which). The chain is built from TRBV20-1 and TRBJ1-1; the match to TRBD1 covers 8 bases. This sequence originates from an adult woman who had mild COVID-19 (a few samples of this study predate the infection). Cell type and time point are not known. The CDR3 region is CSARGGQANTEAFF. CDR3 sequence (DNA): TGCAGTGCTAGAGGGGGACAGGCGAACACTGAAGCTTTCTTT.